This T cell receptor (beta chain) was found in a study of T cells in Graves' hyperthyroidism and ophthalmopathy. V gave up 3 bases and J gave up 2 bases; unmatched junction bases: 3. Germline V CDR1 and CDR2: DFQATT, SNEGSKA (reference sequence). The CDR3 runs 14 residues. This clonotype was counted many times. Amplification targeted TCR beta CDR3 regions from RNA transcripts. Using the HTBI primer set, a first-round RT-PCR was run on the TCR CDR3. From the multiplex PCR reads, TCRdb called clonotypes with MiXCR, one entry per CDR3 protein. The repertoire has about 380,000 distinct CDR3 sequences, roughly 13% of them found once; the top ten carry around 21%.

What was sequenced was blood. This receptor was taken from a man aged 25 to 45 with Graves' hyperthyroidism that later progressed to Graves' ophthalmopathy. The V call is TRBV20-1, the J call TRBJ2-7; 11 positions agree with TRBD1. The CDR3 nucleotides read TGCAGTGCTAGTCGGACAGGGGGCACCTACGAGCAGTACTTC. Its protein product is CSASRTGGTYEQYF.